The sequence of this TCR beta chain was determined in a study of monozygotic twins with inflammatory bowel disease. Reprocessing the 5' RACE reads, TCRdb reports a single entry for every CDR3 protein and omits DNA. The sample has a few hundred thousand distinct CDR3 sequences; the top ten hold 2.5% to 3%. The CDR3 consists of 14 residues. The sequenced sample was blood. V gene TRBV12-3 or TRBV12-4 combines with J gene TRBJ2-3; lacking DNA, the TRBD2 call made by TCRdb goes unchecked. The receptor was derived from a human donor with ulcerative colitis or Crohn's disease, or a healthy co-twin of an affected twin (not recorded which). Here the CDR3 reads CASRRAGTPDTQYF.